Sequencing of this T cell receptor beta chain was carried out in a study of shared clonotypes between healthy human individuals. In the study overall: Per-donor plates numbered three CD4 naive, three CD4 memory, two CD8 naive and one CD8 memory.

The germline CDR1 and CDR2 sequences are SQVTM and ANQGSEA. There are 15 residues in the CDR3. Trimming took 0 bases from V and 2 from J; bases not matched to a gene: 5. The assay was run at deep level. The genomic DNA of each subset was split evenly across several immunoSEQ plates. Clones were sequenced by immunoSEQ multiplex PCR, and TCRdb holds only the in-frame ones, with some missing. The table shows about 1.5 million clones, with roughly 96% occurring only once. All of the donors resided in Nashville, Tennessee, and each was a Caucasian adult. The sequencing input was naive CD4+ T cells sorted from blood. As for subset: CD45RA+ positively selected. This sequence joins TRBV29-1 and TRBJ2-5; 8 nucleotides align to TRBD2. This receptor was identified in a man aged 25 to 45 in good health. The chain's CDR3 is CSVEDGTSGQETQYF. CDR3 nucleotide sequence: TGCAGCGTTGAAGATGGAACTAGCGGACAAGAGACCCAGTACTTC.